What follows describes a single T cell receptor beta chain. The antigen is undetermined. This entry comes from a study of blood T cells in healthy people across ages. Study findings and constraints: Roughly linearly, TCR beta diversity per million T cells fell as age increased. The study lacked donor CMV status, which possibly confounded expanded clonotype changes.

Next came a second PCR, run for about 7 to 11 cycles, which used a sample-barcoded 5' primer along with a J-beta primer mix. Using its own MiXCR run on the 5' RACE reads, TCRdb lists one record per CDR3 protein. The repertoire has hundreds of thousands of distinct CDR3 sequences, more than 55% of them found once; the top ten carry about a quarter. Germline-derived CDR1 and CDR2 are SGHRS and YFSETQ. This CDR3 has 16 amino acids. The V and J ends lost 1 base and 6 bases respectively, with 17 bases between them. The chain has TRBV5-1 and TRBJ2-1; possible D gene TRBD1, 6 bases. The clonotype was recovered from a man aged 35 to 55 in good health. The sequencing input was blood. Here the CDR3 DNA reads TGCGCCAGCAGCTTGAGTCCAGGGGCAATTCGCAATGAGCAGTTCTTC. It specifies CASSLSPGAIRNEQFF. Supplemented by reference TRBV5-1 and TRBJ2-1, the full variable domain reads KAGVTQTPRYLIKTRGQQVTLSCSPISGHRSVSWYQQTPGQGLQFLFEYFSETQRNKGNFPGRFSGRQFSNSRSEMNVSTLELGDSALYLCASSLSPGAIRNEQFFGPGTRLTVL.